These 30 T cell receptor beta chains were all obtained from the same sample, sequenced in a study of early T cells in non-severe SARS-CoV-2 infection. TCRdb recomputed calls from the 5' RACE reads with MiXCR, one row per CDR3 protein. The repertoire has 35,000 to 55,000 distinct CDR3 sequences, around 23% of them found once; the top ten carry around 4.6%. Sequences were derived from whole blood, sampled at baseline. Receptor source: an adult who was a healthcare worker with PCR-confirmed SARS-CoV-2 infection or an uninfected control (not recorded which).

This clonotype was counted only a few times. The chain employs TRBV27 and TRBJ2-7, with 9 bases fitting TRBD1. V shed 5 bases, J shed 3 bases, and the junction held 5 bases outside the gene matches. From germline, CDR1 is MNHEY and CDR2 SMNVEV (reference sequence). The CDR3 totals 14 residues. The CDR3 nucleotides are TGTGCCAGCAGTCCATCGACAGGGGGCTACGAGCAGTACTTC. This gives the protein CASSPSTGGYEQYF.

This clonotype has at least ten counts. This chain joins TRBV29-1 and TRBJ2-5; D may be TRBD1 (5 bases). Germline V lookup: CDR1 SQVTM, CDR2 ANQGSEA. This CDR3 comprises 10 residues. V lost 4 bases, J lost 7 bases, and 7 bases lay in between. CDR3 loop: CSVVRGTQYF. The CDR3 coding sequence is TGCAGCGTTGTAAGGGGGACCCAGTACTTC. The full variable domain, completed using reference TRBV29-1 and TRBJ2-5, is SAVISQKPSRDICQRGTSLTIQCQVDSQVTMMFWYRQQPGQSLTLIATANQGSEATYESGFVIDKFPISRPNLTFSTLTVSNMSPEDSSIYLCSVVRGTQYFGPGTRLLVL.

This clonotype was detected a few times. This rearrangement joins TRBV2 to TRBJ2-2; D is unresolved. CDR3 length: 15 amino acids. The V gene lost 4 bases and the J gene lost 0 bases, with 9 bases spanning the gap. Germline V gives CDR1 SNHLY, CDR2 FYNNEI. The CDR3 sequence is CASSVGQTNTGELFF. The CDR3 region has the DNA TGTGCCAGCAGTGTAGGGCAGACGAACACCGGGGAGCTGTTTTTT.

The V and J genes are TRBV27 and TRBJ2-1; a possible D gene is TRBD2 (6 bases). Germline V CDR1 and CDR2: MNHEY, SMNVEV (reference sequence). V lost 5 bases to trimming and J lost 0 bases, with 8 bases between them. The CDR3 totals 14 residues. CDR3 amino acids: CASSLAFSYNEQFF. The CDR3 DNA sequence: TGTGCCAGCAGTCTAGCGTTCTCCTACAATGAGCAGTTCTTC.

CDR3 sequence (DNA): TGTGCCACCAGCACAGGGGGGGAAGGCACAGATACGCAGTATTTT. Amino acids: CATSTGGEGTDTQYF. The V and J genes are TRBV15 and TRBJ2-3; TRBD1 or TRBD2 may be the D gene (7 bases each). V lost 4 bases and J lost 1, with 12 bases in between. CDR3 length: 15 amino acids. The germline CDR1 and CDR2 sequences are LNHNV and YYDKDF (reference sequence).

The chain joins TRBV7-9 to TRBJ1-4, with D unresolved. The CDR3 extends over 14 amino acids. CDR1 and CDR2 from the germline V gene are SEHNR and FQNEAQ (reference sequence). The ends were cut back, 5 bases at V and 8 bases at J, with 15 bases in the middle. The CDR3 sequence is CASSTQGRNEKLFF. CDR3 DNA: TGTGCCAGCAGCACACAAGGACGGAACGAAAAACTGTTTTTT.

In its sample, this clonotype was seen a few times. The chain carries TRBV19 and TRBJ2-1, with 7 bases aligning to TRBD1. In germline, CDR1 is LNHDA, CDR2 SQIVND (reference sequence). The CDR3 length is 15 residues. Trimming cost V 7 bases and J 8 bases; bases outside gene matches: 14. CDR3 loop: CASNALRTGQDEQFF. The CDR3 region has the DNA TGTGCCAGTAACGCTCTTCGGACAGGTCAGGATGAGCAGTTCTTC.

This clonotype was observed a few times. The CDR3 coding sequence is TGCAGTGCTAGAGATTCCGGGACAGCCTACGGCGAGCAGTACTTC. This codes for CSARDSGTAYGEQYF. This chain links TRBV20-1 with TRBJ2-7; TRBD1 matches 7 bases. The germline CDR1 and CDR2 sequences are DFQATT and SNEGSKA (reference sequence). The V gene end was trimmed by 0 bases and the J gene end by 6 bases; junction bases not matched to a gene: 11. The CDR3 is 15 residues long.

A few counts support this clonotype. The chain has TRBV21-1 and TRBJ1-2; TRBD1, the table's D call, lacks a check against the DNA. TRBV21-1 has pseudogene status. The CDR3 length is 12 residues. CDR3 DNA sequence: TGTGCCAGCAGCAAACTGGGACATGGCTACACCTTC. It translates to CASSKLGHGYTF.

The chain is built from TRBV29-1 and TRBJ2-2, with D possibly called TRBD1 or TRBD2 (6 bases each). Trimming took 5 bases from V and 5 from J, leaving 12 bases between them. Per germline, CDR1 SQVTM and CDR2 ANQGSEA. This CDR3 spans 13 amino acids. The CDR3 sequence is CSVKGGETGELFF. The CDR3 region has the DNA TGCAGCGTTAAGGGGGGAGAAACCGGGGAGCTGTTTTTT.

The sample holds a few counts of this clonotype. V usage is TRBV6-5 and J usage is TRBJ2-3; TRBD1 aligns across 9 bases. CDR1 MNHEY and CDR2 SVGAGI come from the germline V gene. V was pared by 2 bases and J by 6 bases, with 6 bases of the junction left unmatched. The CDR3 runs 15 residues. The CDR3: CASSYGDREVDTQYF. The CDR3 DNA reads TGTGCCAGCAGTTACGGGGACAGGGAGGTCGATACGCAGTATTTT.

This chain joins TRBV4-1 and TRBJ2-1, with 7 bases lining up with TRBD2. The CDR3 runs to 16 residues. Unmatched junction bases numbered 15, after V lost 3 bases and J lost 10 bases. Looked up from germline, CDR1 is MGHRA and CDR2 is YSYEKL. CDR3 region: CASSQAPGTTAREQFF. The DNA of the CDR3 is TGCGCCAGCAGCCAGGCTCCCGGGACTACCGCGAGGGAGCAGTTCTTC.

This clonotype has more than one count but fewer than ten. The rearrangement uses TRBV5-1 and TRBJ2-4; D is unclear. Looked up from germline, CDR1 is SGHRS and CDR2 is YFSETQ. The CDR3 spans 11 residues. V was pared by 1 base and J by 4 bases, with 0 bases between. The CDR3 sequence is CASSLKNIQYF. The CDR3 DNA sequence: TGCGCCAGCAGCTTGAAAAACATTCAGTACTTC.

The V and J genes are TRBV20-1 and TRBJ1-4, with D maybe TRBD1 (6 bases). The CDR3 loop spans 13 amino acids. Deletions cut 6 bases from V and 0 bases from J, with 8 bases between. The germline V gene has CDR1 DFQATT and CDR2 SNEGSKA (reference sequence). The CDR3 nucleotides read TGCAGTGCGCGGACAGCAACTAATGAAAAACTGTTTTTT. Translation: CSARTATNEKLFF.

The chain links TRBV25-1 to TRBJ2-7, with D tentatively TRBD1 or TRBD2 (6 bases each). The germline V gene has CDR1 MGHDK and CDR2 SYGVNS. The CDR3 is 17 amino acids. Trimming stripped 8 bases from V and 6 bases from J, with 29 bases between. CDR3 DNA sequence: TGTGCCAGCCATTGGAGGGGACACGTATTCAGAAAGGGCGAGCAGTACTTC. Residues: CASHWRGHVFRKGEQYF.

The V call is TRBV12-3 or TRBV12-4, the J call TRBJ1-1; D gene ambiguous. This CDR3 contains 11 residues. The V and J ends lost 5 bases and 8 bases respectively, with 9 bases between them. The CDR3 nucleotides are TGTGCCAGCAGTCCTGGAACAGAAGCTTTCTTT. Its protein product is CASSPGTEAFF.

The chain joins TRBV4-3 to TRBJ1-2, with D unclear. V lost 5 bases and J lost 4, with 14 bases in between. The CDR3 runs to 14 residues. CDR1 LGHNA and CDR2 YSLEER come from the germline V gene. Written as DNA, the CDR3 is TGCGCCAGCAGCAAAGGGAACAATTTCTATGGCTACACCTTC. It encodes CASSKGNNFYGYTF.

There are a few counts of this clonotype. This CDR3 is CSARTGADTQYF. CDR3 nucleotides: TGCAGTGCTAGGACAGGGGCGGATACGCAGTATTTT. V gene TRBV20-1 combines with J gene TRBJ2-3; 8 bases are a match to TRBD1. CDR1 is DFQATT and CDR2 is SNEGSKA in the germline V gene (reference sequence). Trimming took 3 bases from V and 6 from J; bases not matched to a gene: 2. The length of the CDR3 is 12 residues.

This clonotype was observed a few times. The CDR3, as DNA: TGCGCCAGCAGCTTTGGAGGTGAAGCTTTCTTT. Protein product: CASSFGGEAFF. The V call is TRBV5-1, the J call TRBJ1-1; no clear D gene. The CDR3 totals 11 residues. CDR1 and CDR2 (germline): SGHRS, YFSETQ. V was shortened by 2 bases and J by 7 bases, with 6 bases between the two germline ends.

In this sample, this clonotype is medium-sized (0.01 to 0.1%). The V gene is TRBV11-2, the J gene TRBJ2-1; 7 positions agree with TRBD1. J was trimmed by 6 bases and V by 8 bases; bases with no gene match: 7. In germline, CDR1 is SGHAT, CDR2 FQNNGV. The CDR3 contains 13 residues. The CDR3 here is CASGQETVNEQFF. CDR3 DNA: TGTGCCAGCGGACAGGAGACGGTCAATGAGCAGTTCTTC.

This chain connects TRBV7-2 to TRBJ2-3; D gene uncertain. Germline loops: CDR1 SGHTA, CDR2 FQGNSA. This CDR3 has 15 amino acids. Trimming left V 5 bases short and J 4 bases short, with 16 bases between. CDR3 region: CASSQAANSADTQYF. CDR3 bases: TGTGCCAGCAGCCAGGCGGCGAATTCGGCAGATACGCAGTATTTT.

Only a few counts were recorded for this clonotype. V usage is TRBV20-1 and J usage is TRBJ1-5, with D possibly matching TRBD1 (6 bases). V was trimmed by 3 bases and J by 6 bases, leaving 12 bases between them. Germline lookup yields CDR1 DFQATT and CDR2 SNEGSKA (reference sequence). This CDR3 has 13 residues. DNA for the CDR3: TGCAGTGCTAGTACAGGGTACGGTCAGCCCCAGCATTTT. Its translation: CSASTGYGQPQHF.

This clonotype was counted only a few times. CDR3 amino acids: CSASGTAAYEQYF. The CDR3 coding sequence is TGCAGTGCTAGTGGGACAGCCGCCTACGAGCAGTACTTC. The chain has TRBV20-1 and TRBJ2-7; the match to TRBD1 covers 7 bases. Germline V gene lookup returns CDR1 DFQATT and CDR2 SNEGSKA (reference sequence). Losses at the gene ends were 3 bases for V and 2 bases for J; bases not matched to a gene: 4. CDR3 length equals 13 residues.

The chain combines TRBV19 with TRBJ2-2, with TRBD2 as a possible D gene (7 bases). Germline V CDR1 and CDR2: LNHDA, SQIVND (reference sequence). Trimming removed 7 bases from V and 3 bases from J, with 18 bases in between. The CDR3 extends over 16 amino acids. The CDR3 sequence is CASNTIGGPHTGELFF. The CDR3 DNA reads TGTGCCAGTAACACCATCGGGGGGCCCCACACCGGGGAGCTGTTTTTT.

This clonotype was counted once. This chain links TRBV19 with TRBJ2-3; D unclear. CDR3 length: 13 amino acids. Trimming left V 3 bases short and J 4 bases short, with 8 bases between. Germline CDR1 is LNHDA and CDR2 is SQIVND (reference sequence). CDR3 region: CASSILRADTQYF. CDR3 bases: TGTGCCAGTAGTATCCTCCGGGCAGATACGCAGTATTTT.

This clonotype was seen repeatedly, ten times or more. The chain links TRBV11-1 to TRBJ2-5; 8 nucleotides align to TRBD1. This CDR3 contains 15 residues. Germline V gene sequence: CDR1 SGHAT, CDR2 FQDESV (reference sequence). V trimming: 5 bases; J trimming: 4 bases; junction bases outside the gene matches: 9. The CDR3 region has the DNA TGTGCCAGCAGCGAGGACAGGGCCTCCGCAGAGACCCAGTACTTC. This codes for CASSEDRASAETQYF.

The CDR3: CASSLRVQETQYF. The DNA for the CDR3 is TGTGCCAGCAGCTTGAGAGTTCAAGAGACCCAGTACTTC. This chain joins TRBV7-2 and TRBJ2-5; D not certain. V lost 3 bases and J 2 bases, leaving 7 bases between the germline ends. From germline, CDR1 is SGHTA and CDR2 FQGNSA. The CDR3 is 13 amino acids. The whole variable domain, filled in from reference TRBV7-2 and TRBJ2-5, reads GAGVSQSPSNKVTEKGKDVELRCDPISGHTALYWYRQSLGQGLEFLIYFQGNSAPDKSGLPSDRFSAERTGGSVSTLTIQRTQQEDSAVYLCASSLRVQETQYFGPGTRLLVL.

The rearrangement joins TRBV5-4 to TRBJ1-2, with 9 nucleotides matching TRBD1. CDR3 size: 15 residues. CDR1 and CDR2 from the germline V gene are SGHNT and YYREEE (reference sequence). V lost 3 bases and J lost 5; bases outside the gene matches: 8. The CDR3 coding sequence is TGTGCCAGCAGCTCTTCCGGGACAGGGATTTATGGCTACACCTTC. It specifies CASSSSGTGIYGYTF.

This clonotype turned up a few times. V and J are TRBV7-9 and TRBJ2-6, with unresolved D. Germline V lookup: CDR1 SEHNR, CDR2 FQNEAQ (reference sequence). The ends were cut back, 5 bases at V and 1 base at J, with 12 bases in the middle. The CDR3 has 16 amino acids. This CDR3 reads CASSGKDASGANVLTF. CDR3 DNA sequence: TGTGCCAGCAGCGGGAAGGATGCGTCTGGGGCCAACGTCCTGACTTTC.

V gene TRBV18 combines with J gene TRBJ1-5; 8 positions match TRBD1. V lost 3 bases to trimming and J lost 0 bases; unmatched junction nucleotides: 1. From germline, CDR1 is KGHSH and CDR2 LQKENI. The CDR3 consists of 15 residues. Written as DNA, the CDR3 is TGTGCCAGCTCACCGACAGGGGTTAGCAATCAGCCCCAGCATTTT. Its translation: CASSPTGVSNQPQHF.